These T cell receptor beta chains were read from a single sample in a study of T cell responses to AZD1222 COVID-19 vaccine. The protocol was immunoSEQ multiplex PCR, while the TCRdb copy is restricted to in-frame clones and leaves out a portion. The sample consists of some 180,000 clones, about 93% of them appearing once. Material: peripheral blood, obtained 28 days after the second AZD1222 dose. These receptors all stem from an adult who received the AZD1222 COVID-19 vaccine. Each CDR3 is given with its conserved first and last residue. D genes are given only for firm matches. Size tells how often a clone was seen (once, few, many) or the class of an expanded clone, and some rows leave it out.

J gene	clone size	V gene	D gene	CDR3 DNA	CDR3 protein
TRBJ2-5	NA	TRBV6-5	NA	TGTGCCAGCAGTTACACGACGGCAGCCCAAGAGACCCAGTACTTC	CASSYTTAAQETQYF
TRBJ1-5	NA	TRBV20-1	NA	TGCAGTGCTAGTAGTGGGAGTTGGGGCAATCAGCCCCAGCATTTT	CSASSGSWGNQPQHF
TRBJ1-2	NA	TRBV11-2	TRBD1	TGTGCCAGCAGCTTAGGGCGGGACAGGGGGCTCGGCTACACCTTC	CASSLGRDRGLGYTF
TRBJ1-2	once	TRBV7-9	TRBD1	TGTGCCAGCAGCTTAGCTTGGCAGGGGGGCTATGGCTACACCTTC	CASSLAWQGGYGYTF
TRBJ2-5	NA	TRBV3-1/TRBV3-2	NA	TGTGCCAGCAGCCAAATTCAGGAGACCCAGTACTTC	CASSQIQETQYF
TRBJ2-2	few	TRBV12-3/TRBV12-4	NA	TGTGCCATCTGGACAGACGGCACCGGGGAGCTGTTTTTT	CAIWTDGTGELFF
TRBJ1-2	NA	TRBV28	NA	TGTGCCAGCAGTCGGACGGGGGGTCGGGCCTTCTATGGCTACACCTTC	CASSRTGGRAFYGYTF
TRBJ2-7	NA	TRBV27	NA	TGTGCCAGCAGTCTAGCCCGGGGTTCCTACGAGCAGTACTTC	CASSLARGSYEQYF
TRBJ2-2	NA	TRBV28	TRBD1	TGTGCCAGCAGTTTAACGGGACAGGGGTACACCGGGGAGCTGTTTTTT	CASSLTGQGYTGELFF
TRBJ1-2	NA	TRBV19	NA	TGTGCCAGTAGTATGGCGTCTGGTCGGGGGCTCGGCTATGGCTACACCTTC	CASSMASGRGLGYGYTF
TRBJ2-5	NA	TRBV5-1	TRBD2	TGCGCCAGCAGCCTACCAGCGGGAGCGGGGGAGACCCAGTACTTC	CASSLPAGAGETQYF
TRBJ2-7	NA	TRBV5-4	NA	TGTGCCAGCAGCTTGGATGGTGGCGGGAACTACGAGCAGTACTTC	CASSLDGGGNYEQYF
TRBJ2-5	NA	TRBV25-1	NA	TGTGCCAGCAGTGAATTCGGGACTGAAGAGACCCAGTACTTC	CASSEFGTEETQYF
TRBJ1-4	NA	TRBV5-4	NA	TGTGCCAGCAGTCCTCAGGGAAATGAAAAACTGTTTTTT	CASSPQGNEKLFF
TRBJ1-2	NA	TRBV18	NA	TGTGCCAGCTCACCACAAGGGGGGCGAGACGGCTACACCTTC	CASSPQGGRDGYTF
TRBJ1-5	NA	TRBV30	TRBD1	TGTGCCTGGAGCCGGACAGGGAGCCAGCCCCAGCATTTT	CAWSRTGSQPQHF
TRBJ2-5	NA	TRBV7-2	NA	TGTGCCAGCAGCTCCCATAGGGCTAGCGTAGAGACCCAGTACTTC	CASSSHRASVETQYF
TRBJ2-1	NA	TRBV2	NA	TGTGCCAGCACCGGGAGACCGACAATAGATGAGCAGTTCTTC	CASTGRPTIDEQFF
TRBJ1-4	NA	TRBV6-6	TRBD1	TGTGCCAGCAGTTCCCAGACAGGGGTGAATGAAAAACTGTTTTTT	CASSSQTGVNEKLFF
TRBJ2-1	NA	TRBV4-1	NA	TGCGCCAGCAGCCAAGATCCTAGCACTGAGCAGTTCTTC	CASSQDPSTEQFF
TRBJ2-1	NA	TRBV27	TRBD1	TGTGCCAGCAGCTCCCAGGACAGGGTTCACAATGAGCAGTTCTTC	CASSSQDRVHNEQFF
TRBJ2-5	NA	TRBV19	TRBD1	TGTGCCAGTAGAAAACAGGGGGCCACGGAGACCCAGTACTTC	CASRKQGATETQYF
TRBJ2-1	NA	TRBV9	TRBD2	TGTGCCAGCAGCGTGGGAGCGGGAGATTACAATGAGCAGTTCTTC	CASSVGAGDYNEQFF
TRBJ1-5	NA	TRBV6-1	NA	TGTGCCAGCAGTGAAGCCACAACAGGGAATCAGCCCCAGCATTTT	CASSEATTGNQPQHF
TRBJ2-7	NA	TRBV7-9	NA	TGTGCCAGCAGCTTCGGAGAGGCGGTTGGCGAGCAGTACTTC	CASSFGEAVGEQYF
TRBJ1-1	NA	TRBV6-5	NA	TGTGCCAGCAGCGGGTCGGCTCTGAACACTGAAGCTTTCTTT	CASSGSALNTEAFF
TRBJ1-6	NA	TRBV28	NA	TGTGCCAGCACACCCGGTTCCAATAATTCACCCCTCCACTTT	CASTPGSNNSPLHF
TRBJ2-7	NA	TRBV18	NA	TGTGCCAGCTCACCACCGGGTCGGGACGGGTCCTTCGAGCAGTACTTC	CASSPPGRDGSFEQYF
TRBJ2-1	NA	TRBV19	NA	TGTGCCAGTAGTACGGTCTACAATGAGCAGTTCTTC	CASSTVYNEQFF
TRBJ2-2	NA	TRBV7-3	TRBD2	TGTGCCAGCAGCTTAACTAGCGGGGTTTCCGGGGAGCTGTTTTTT	CASSLTSGVSGELFF
TRBJ1-2	NA	TRBV27	TRBD1	TGTGCCAGCAGTTTATGGGGGACAGCGTCAGATGGCTACACCTTC	CASSLWGTASDGYTF
TRBJ1-3	NA	TRBV7-9	TRBD1	TGTGCCAGCAGCTTCAGTCGGCCAGGGGGCGCTGGCTCTGGAAACACCATATATTTT	CASSFSRPGGAGSGNTIYF
TRBJ1-1	NA	TRBV19	NA	TGTGCCAGTAGCGGGCAGGGGAACACTGAAGCTTTCTTT	CASSGQGNTEAFF
TRBJ2-7	once	TRBV4-2	NA	TGTGCCAGCAGCCAAGAGGCGGGGGCTAGCGACGAGCAGTACTTC	CASSQEAGASDEQYF
TRBJ2-1	NA	TRBV4-3	TRBD2	TGCGCCAGCAGCCAAGATCCCGGGGGGAATGAGCAGTTCTTC	CASSQDPGGNEQFF
TRBJ1-4	NA	TRBV5-1	TRBD1	TGCGCCAGCAGCTCGACAGGGGGTGAAAAACTGTTTTTT	CASSSTGGEKLFF
TRBJ2-2	NA	TRBV5-8	TRBD2	TGTGCCAGCAGTCGACTAGCGGGAAGGACCGGGGAGCTGTTTTTT	CASSRLAGRTGELFF
TRBJ2-7	NA	TRBV7-3	TRBD1	TGTGCCAGCAGCTTAAACCCGGGACAGTCCTACGAGCAGTACTTC	CASSLNPGQSYEQYF
TRBJ1-6	NA	TRBV6-6	NA	TGTGCCAGCAGTCGTACAGGAGCCGGGAGTTCACCCCTCCACTTT	CASSRTGAGSSPLHF
TRBJ2-2	once	TRBV7-2	NA	TGTGCCAGCGCGCCACAACTTCACACCGGGGAGCTGTTTTTT	CASAPQLHTGELFF
TRBJ2-3	NA	TRBV3-1/TRBV3-2	TRBD1	TGTGCCAGCAGCCAAGCTTGGACAGGACCTAGCACAGATACGCAGTATTTT	CASSQAWTGPSTDTQYF
TRBJ2-1	NA	TRBV5-5	NA	TGTGCCAGCAGCTTGGATGGGATTTACAATGAGCAGTTCTTC	CASSLDGIYNEQFF
TRBJ1-3	NA	TRBV30	NA	TGTGCCTGGAGTCCAACCGGACAGTTCTCTGGAAACACCATATATTTT	CAWSPTGQFSGNTIYF
TRBJ2-1	NA	TRBV27	TRBD2	TGTGCCAGCAGGACGAGCGGGAGCTCCTACAATGAGCAGTTCTTC	CASRTSGSSYNEQFF
TRBJ1-6	NA	TRBV6-5	NA	TGTGCCAGCAGTTTATCTCGGGGGGGAGTAGGATCACCCCTCCACTTT	CASSLSRGGVGSPLHF
TRBJ1-1	NA	TRBV30	NA	TGTGCCTGGAGTTCAGGCAGCCTGCTTTGGGAGTCTAGGGCTTTCTTT	CAWSSGSLLWESRAFF
TRBJ1-5	NA	TRBV6-1	NA	TGTGCCAGCACCCAAGTCGGGGGTTATCAGCCCCAGCATTTT	CASTQVGGYQPQHF
TRBJ1-5	NA	TRBV19	TRBD1	TGTGCCAGTATTCCCAACACCGGGACAGCCGTAATAGAGCCCCAGCATTTT	CASIPNTGTAVIEPQHF
TRBJ2-2	NA	TRBV9	NA	TGTGCCAGCAGCGTAGCGGGTTTCGGGGAGCTGTTTTTT	CASSVAGFGELFF
TRBJ1-6	NA	TRBV9	TRBD1	TGTGCCAGCAGCGCCAACCCCGGACAGGGGGAAAATTCACCCCTCCACTTT	CASSANPGQGENSPLHF
TRBJ1-4	NA	TRBV9	NA	TGTGCCAGCAGCGTAGGGGCAGGCACTAATGAAAAACTGTTTTTT	CASSVGAGTNEKLFF
TRBJ2-7	medium-sized	TRBV3-1/TRBV3-2	NA	TGTGCCAGCAGCTTCGGAGGGGACGAGCAGTACTTC	CASSFGGDEQYF
TRBJ2-3	NA	TRBV14	TRBD2	TGTGCCAGCAGCCTAGCTTTCGCGGGAGGGCCTGGTACGCAGTATTTT	CASSLAFAGGPGTQYF